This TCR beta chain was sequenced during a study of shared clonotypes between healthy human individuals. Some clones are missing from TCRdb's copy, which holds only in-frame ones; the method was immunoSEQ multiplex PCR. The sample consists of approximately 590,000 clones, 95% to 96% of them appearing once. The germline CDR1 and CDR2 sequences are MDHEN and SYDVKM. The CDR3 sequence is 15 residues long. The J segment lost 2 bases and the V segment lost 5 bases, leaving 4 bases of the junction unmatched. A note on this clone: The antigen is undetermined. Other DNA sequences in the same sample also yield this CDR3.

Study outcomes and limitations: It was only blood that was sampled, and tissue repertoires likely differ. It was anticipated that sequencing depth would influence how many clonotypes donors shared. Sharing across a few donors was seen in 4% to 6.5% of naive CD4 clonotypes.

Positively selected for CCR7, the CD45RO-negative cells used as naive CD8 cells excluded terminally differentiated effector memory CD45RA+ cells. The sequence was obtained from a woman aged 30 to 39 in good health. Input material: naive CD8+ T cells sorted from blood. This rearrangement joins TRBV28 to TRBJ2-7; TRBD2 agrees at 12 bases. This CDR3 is CASSLLAGGTYEQYF. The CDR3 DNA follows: TGTGCCAGCAGTCTACTAGCGGGAGGTACCTACGAGCAGTACTTC.